The table lists the clone carrying this TCR beta chain with a few counts. The data were obtained in a study of cytomegalovirus exposure and HLA in healthy donors. The PCR employed 60 Vbeta primers together with 13 Jbeta primers. Assay: immunoSEQ multiplex PCR; the TCRdb copy retains only in-frame clones and omits some. The top ten hold around 4.7% of the sample, which has roughly 150,000 clones, about 72% seen once. CDR3 length: 13 residues. Germline V gene lookup returns CDR1 MNHEY and CDR2 SVGAGI. Trimming removed 7 bases at V and 4 bases at J, with 14 bases between. The clonotype was recovered from a man in his 60s in good health and CMV-seronegative. Material for sequencing was PBMCs. V gene TRBV6-5 combines with J gene TRBJ2-7, with TRBD2 as a possible D gene (6 bases). The CDR3 loop is CASTNRRGYEQYF. CDR3 nucleotide sequence: TGTGCCAGCACTAATAGGAGGGGTTACGAGCAGTACTTC.